These 17 T cell receptor beta chains were sequenced from one sample in a study of T cell responses to AZD1222 COVID-19 vaccine (dated by TCRdb to the early 2020s). The library was obtained by the immunoSEQ multiplex PCR assay. In its TCRdb copy, this immuneACCESS table keeps in-frame sequences only and misses some clones. Where compared with another copy, unresolved V genes explain less than half of these, and the others have no known cause. For this sample the table gives about 53,000 clones, of which approximately 84% were detected only once. The biggest ten clones account for 25% to 30% of the sample. Sample time point, as interpreted from the label and publication: baseline before first vaccination. This material consisted of peripheral blood, taken on day 0 of AZD1222 vaccination. The receptors shown here come from an adult in good health.

This clone has just a few counts. The chain employs TRBV4-3 and TRBJ1-4, with TRBD1 matching over 7 bases. Per germline, CDR1 LGHNA and CDR2 YSLEER. Trimming cost V 3 bases and J 8 bases; bases outside gene matches: 9. CDR3 size: 15 residues. DNA for the CDR3: TGCGCCAGCAGCCAGGAGGCGAACAGGGGCGAAAAACTGTTTTTT. Amino acids: CASSQEANRGEKLFF.

As DNA, the CDR3 is TGTGCCAGCAGCTTAGTTTTCCGGAACACTGAAGCTTTCTTT. It yields the protein CASSLVFRNTEAFF. This chain joins TRBV7-2 and TRBJ1-1, with D hard to call. Germline V CDR1 and CDR2: SGHTA, FQGNSA. CDR3 length: 14 residues. V shed 1 base and J shed 1 base, with 7 bases lying between them.

V is TRBV7-2 and J is TRBJ1-1; D might be TRBD1 (6 bases). Trimming removed 5 bases at V and 1 base at J, with 11 bases between. Germline CDR1 reads SGHTA; CDR2 reads FQGNSA. CDR3 length equals 14 residues. The CDR3 region is CASSQQGGNTEAFF. The CDR3 nucleotides read TGTGCCAGCAGCCAACAGGGTGGGAACACTGAAGCTTTCTTT.

The chain employs TRBV7-3 and TRBJ2-3; D remains ambiguous. The CDR3 consists of 15 residues. From germline, CDR1 is SGHTA and CDR2 FQGTGA. V was shortened by 1 base and J by 2 bases, with 10 bases between the two germline ends. The CDR3 protein is CASSLNGGFTDTQYF. The CDR3 DNA sequence: TGTGCCAGCAGCTTAAATGGTGGATTCACAGATACGCAGTATTTT. The whole variable domain, filled in from reference TRBV7-3 and TRBJ2-3, reads GAGVSQTPSNKVTEKGKYVELRCDPISGHTALYWYRQSLGQGPEFLIYFQGTGAADDSGLPNDRFFAVRPEGSVSTLKIQRTERGDSAVYLCASSLNGGFTDTQYFGPGTRLTVL.

This chain links TRBV11-2 with TRBJ2-1; 9 bases map to TRBD2. This CDR3 comprises 15 residues. The V gene end was trimmed by 2 bases and the J gene end by 5 bases; junction bases not matched to a gene: 4. Germline V gives CDR1 SGHAT, CDR2 FQNNGV. Written as DNA, the CDR3 is TGTGCCAGCAGCTTACCGCTAGCGGGGAACAATGAGCAGTTCTTC. Its protein product is CASSLPLAGNNEQFF.

The chain combines TRBV18 with TRBJ1-2; D may be TRBD1 (5 bases). V lost 2 bases and J 6 bases, leaving 10 bases between the germline ends. Germline CDR1 reads KGHSH; CDR2 reads LQKENI. The CDR3 totals 13 residues. CDR3 region: CASSPASGDGYTF. Written as DNA, the CDR3 is TGTGCCAGCTCACCAGCCTCGGGGGATGGCTACACCTTC.

The V call is TRBV7-6, the J call TRBJ2-7, with TRBD1 as a possible D gene (6 bases). Trimming removed 8 bases at V and 6 bases at J, with 32 bases between. This CDR3 spans 18 amino acids. From germline, CDR1 is SGHVS and CDR2 FNYEAQ. In nucleotides, the CDR3 is TGTGCCAGCCCTCCTTGGACAGAAGAGAAAACCCAAGGTTGCGAGCAGTACTTC. It specifies CASPPWTEEKTQGCEQYF.

The rearrangement links TRBV4-2 to TRBJ1-2; 7 bases are a match to TRBD1. Per germline, CDR1 LGHNA and CDR2 YNFKEQ. V trimming: 4 bases; J trimming: 1 base; junction bases outside the gene matches: 9. The CDR3 runs 16 residues. CDR3 sequence: CASSPRQGSHNYGYTF. CDR3 DNA sequence: TGTGCCAGCAGCCCCCGACAGGGTAGCCATAACTATGGCTACACCTTC.

The genes are TRBV6-4 and TRBJ2-5, with D hard to call. The length of the CDR3 is 13 residues. Germline V gene lookup returns CDR1 MRHNA and CDR2 SNTAGT. Trimming took 3 bases from V and 4 from J, leaving 9 bases between them. The CDR3 DNA follows: TGTGCCAGCAGTGATAACGGCGGAGAGACCCAGTACTTC. Translated: CASSDNGGETQYF.

The chain carries TRBV11-3 and TRBJ2-1; 7 nucleotides agree with TRBD1. Germline assignment: CDR1 SGHNT and CDR2 YENEEA. The CDR3 extends over 15 amino acids. Germline trimming cut 4 bases from V and 8 bases from J; bases unmatched to any gene: 11. CDR3 region: CASSSDREGLDEQFF. CDR3 nucleotides: TGTGCCAGCAGCTCAGACAGGGAAGGGTTGGATGAGCAGTTCTTC. Looking up the rest from reference TRBV11-3 and TRBJ2-1 gives the full variable domain: EAGVVQSPRYKIIEKKQPVAFWCNPISGHNTLYWYLQNLGQGPELLIRYENEEAVDDSQLPKDRFSAERLKGVDSTLKIQPAELGDSAVYLCASSSDREGLDEQFFGPGTRLTVL.

In DNA, the CDR3 is TGTGCCAGCAGCTTAGTTCCAGGGTTTTTGGGGGAGCAGTACTTC. Its translation: CASSLVPGFLGEQYF. The rearrangement uses TRBV11-2 and TRBJ2-7; the D gene is possibly TRBD1 (5 bases). This CDR3 is 15 amino acids long. V gave up 1 base and J gave up 7 bases, with 17 bases separating them. Germline V gene sequence: CDR1 SGHAT, CDR2 FQNNGV.

The V gene is TRBV2, the J gene TRBJ2-1; D might be TRBD1 or TRBD2, each matching 5 bases. Germline V gives CDR1 SNHLY, CDR2 FYNNEI. V dropped 6 bases and J dropped 6 bases, with 18 bases sitting between them. This CDR3 is 15 amino acids long. CDR3: CASSPVGVRGNEQFF. In DNA, the CDR3 is TGTGCCAGCAGCCCGGTCGGGGTTAGGGGCAATGAGCAGTTCTTC.

This rearrangement joins TRBV4-3 to TRBJ2-3; 12 bases are a match to TRBD2. J was trimmed by 1 base and V by 0 bases; bases with no gene match: 2. Germline assignment: CDR1 LGHNA and CDR2 YSLEER. The CDR3 spans 17 residues. The CDR3 DNA follows: TGCGCCAGCAGCCAAGATAGACTAGCGGGAGGCACAGATACGCAGTATTTT. Amino acid sequence: CASSQDRLAGGTDTQYF.

The chain couples TRBV6-1 to TRBJ2-7; 9 positions agree with TRBD1. V lost 1 base, J lost 7 bases, and 8 bases stayed unmatched. CDR1 is MNHNS, CDR2 SASEGT, per germline. CDR3 length equals 15 residues. The CDR3 DNA reads as TGTGCCAGCAGTGAAGGTGAGGGACAGGGCGCTGAGCAGTACTTC. Its translation: CASSEGEGQGAEQYF.

The chain couples TRBV12-3 or TRBV12-4 to TRBJ2-3; D is uncertain. V was clipped by 6 bases and J by 2 bases, with 9 bases between them. This CDR3 is built from 13 residues. CDR3 amino acids: CASSRTTTDTQYF. The CDR3 DNA follows: TGTGCCAGCAGCCGCACTACCACAGATACGCAGTATTTT.

The rearrangement joins TRBV28 to TRBJ2-3; D perhaps matches TRBD1 (6 bases). The germline V and J ends were trimmed by 7 bases and 0 bases, with 14 bases remaining between them. Germline CDR1 and CDR2: MDHEN and SYDVKM. The CDR3 extends over 15 amino acids. The CDR3 is CASTPGETSTDTQYF. For the CDR3, the DNA is TGTGCCAGCACCCCAGGGGAAACTAGCACAGATACGCAGTATTTT.

This clone was counted once. The rearrangement joins TRBV7-2 to TRBJ2-7, with 12 positions matching TRBD2. Germline trimming cut 0 bases from V and 4 bases from J; bases unmatched to any gene: 7. The CDR3 runs 17 residues. The V gene's germline CDR1 is SGHTA and CDR2 FQGNSA. This chain's CDR3 is CASSLARTSGKGYEQYF. The CDR3 region has the DNA TGTGCCAGCAGCTTAGCCAGGACTAGCGGGAAAGGGTACGAGCAGTACTTC.